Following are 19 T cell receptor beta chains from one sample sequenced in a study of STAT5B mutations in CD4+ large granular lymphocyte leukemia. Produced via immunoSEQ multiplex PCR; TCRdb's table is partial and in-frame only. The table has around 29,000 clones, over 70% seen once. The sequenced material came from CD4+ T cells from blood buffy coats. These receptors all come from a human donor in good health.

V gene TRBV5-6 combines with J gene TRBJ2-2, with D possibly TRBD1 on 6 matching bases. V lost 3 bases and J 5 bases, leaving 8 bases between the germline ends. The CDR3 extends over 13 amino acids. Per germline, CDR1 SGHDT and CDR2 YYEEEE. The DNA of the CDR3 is TGTGCCAGCAGCTCACAGGGAACCGGGGAGCTGTTTTTT. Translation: CASSSQGTGELFF.

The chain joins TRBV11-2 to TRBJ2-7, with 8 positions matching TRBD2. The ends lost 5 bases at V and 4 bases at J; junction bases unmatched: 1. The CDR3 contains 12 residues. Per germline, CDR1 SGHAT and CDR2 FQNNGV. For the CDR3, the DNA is TGTGCCAGCAGCCCTAGCGGGTACGAGCAGTACTTC. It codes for CASSPSGYEQYF.

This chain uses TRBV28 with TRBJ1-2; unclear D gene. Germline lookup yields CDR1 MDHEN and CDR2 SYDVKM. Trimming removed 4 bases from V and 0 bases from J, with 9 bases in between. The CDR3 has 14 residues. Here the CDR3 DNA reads TGTGCCAGCAGTTCCCCCGCAGCTAACTATGGCTACACCTTC. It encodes CASSSPAANYGYTF.

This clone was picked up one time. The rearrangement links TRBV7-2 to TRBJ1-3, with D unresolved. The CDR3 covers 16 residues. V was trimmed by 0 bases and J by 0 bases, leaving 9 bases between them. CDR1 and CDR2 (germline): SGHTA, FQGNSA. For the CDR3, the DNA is TGTGCCAGCAGCTTAGCCCCGGGTGTCTCTGGAAACACCATATATTTT. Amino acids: CASSLAPGVSGNTIYF. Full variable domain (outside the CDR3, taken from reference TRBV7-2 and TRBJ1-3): GAGVSQSPSNKVTEKGKDVELRCDPISGHTALYWYRQSLGQGLEFLIYFQGNSAPDKSGLPSDRFSAERTGGSVSTLTIQRTQQEDSAVYLCASSLAPGVSGNTIYFGEGSWLTVV.

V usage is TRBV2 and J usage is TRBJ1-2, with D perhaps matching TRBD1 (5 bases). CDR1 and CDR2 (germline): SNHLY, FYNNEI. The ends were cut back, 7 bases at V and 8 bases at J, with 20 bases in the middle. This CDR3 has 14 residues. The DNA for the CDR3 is TGTGCCAGCAACCTCGCCTGGGGGGACGGAGGCTACACCTTC. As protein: CASNLAWGDGGYTF.

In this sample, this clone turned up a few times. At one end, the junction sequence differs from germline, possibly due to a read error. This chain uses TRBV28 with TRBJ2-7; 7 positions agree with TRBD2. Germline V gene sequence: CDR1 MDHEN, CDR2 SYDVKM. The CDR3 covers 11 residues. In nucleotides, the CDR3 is TGTGCCAGCAGTATCGGACTAGGATGGAACTTC. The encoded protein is CASSIGLGWNF. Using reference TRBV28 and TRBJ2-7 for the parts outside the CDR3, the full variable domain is DVKVTQSSRYLVKRTGEKVFLECVQDMDHENMFWYRQDPGLGLRLIYFSYDVKMKEKGDIPEGYSVSREKKERFSLILESASTNQTSMYLCASSIGLGWNFGPGTRLTVT.

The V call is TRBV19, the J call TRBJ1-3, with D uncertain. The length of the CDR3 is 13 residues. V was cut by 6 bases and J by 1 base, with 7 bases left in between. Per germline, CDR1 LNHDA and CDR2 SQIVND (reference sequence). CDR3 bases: TGTGCCAGTAGCCGCGGTTCTGGAAACACCATATATTTT. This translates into CASSRGSGNTIYF.

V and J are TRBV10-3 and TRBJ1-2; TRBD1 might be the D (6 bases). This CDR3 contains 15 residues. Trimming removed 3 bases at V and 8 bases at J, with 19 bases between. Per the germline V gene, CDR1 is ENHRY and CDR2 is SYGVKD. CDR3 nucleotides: TGTGCCATCAGTGAAGGGCAAGAAAGGGGGGGCGGCTACACCTTC. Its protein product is CAISEGQERGGGYTF.

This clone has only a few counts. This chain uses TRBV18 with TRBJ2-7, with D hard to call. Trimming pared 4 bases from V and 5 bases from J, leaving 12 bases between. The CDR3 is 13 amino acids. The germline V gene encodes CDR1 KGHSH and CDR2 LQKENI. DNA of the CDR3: TGTGCCAGCTCACTTACAGAAACAAACGAGCAGTACGTC. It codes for CASSLTETNEQYV.

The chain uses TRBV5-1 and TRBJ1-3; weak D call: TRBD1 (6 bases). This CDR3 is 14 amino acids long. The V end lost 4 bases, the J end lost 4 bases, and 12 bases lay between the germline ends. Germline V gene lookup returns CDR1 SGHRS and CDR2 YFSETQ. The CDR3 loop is CASSPAGQGNTIYF. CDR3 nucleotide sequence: TGCGCCAGCAGCCCAGCCGGACAGGGAAACACCATATATTTT.

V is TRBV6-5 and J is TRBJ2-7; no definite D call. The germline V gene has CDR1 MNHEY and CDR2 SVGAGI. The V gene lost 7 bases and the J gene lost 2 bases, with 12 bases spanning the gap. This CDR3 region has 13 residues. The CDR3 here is CASTSPVTYEQYV. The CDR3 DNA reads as TGTGCCAGCACCTCGCCAGTTACCTACGAGCAGTACGTC.

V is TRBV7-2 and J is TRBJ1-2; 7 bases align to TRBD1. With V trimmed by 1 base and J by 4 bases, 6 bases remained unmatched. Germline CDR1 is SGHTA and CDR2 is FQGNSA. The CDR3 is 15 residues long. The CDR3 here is CASSLGPGGGYGYTF. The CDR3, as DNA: TGTGCCAGCAGCTTAGGCCCAGGGGGAGGCTATGGCTACACCTTC.

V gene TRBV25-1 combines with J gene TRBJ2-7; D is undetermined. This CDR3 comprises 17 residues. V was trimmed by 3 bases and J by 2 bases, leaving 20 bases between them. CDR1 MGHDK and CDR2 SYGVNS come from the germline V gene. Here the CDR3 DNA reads TGTGCCAGCAGTGACCAGTCCTCTGTATTACGGCCCTACGAGCAGTACTTC. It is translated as CASSDQSSVLRPYEQYF.

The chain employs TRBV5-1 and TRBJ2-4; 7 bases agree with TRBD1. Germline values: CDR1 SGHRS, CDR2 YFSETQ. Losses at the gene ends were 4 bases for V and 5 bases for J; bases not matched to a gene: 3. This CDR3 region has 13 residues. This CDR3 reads CASSLDRENIQYF. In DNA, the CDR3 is TGCGCCAGCAGCCTAGACAGGGAAAACATTCAGTACTTC. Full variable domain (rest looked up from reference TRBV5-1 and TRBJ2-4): KAGVTQTPRYLIKTRGQQVTLSCSPISGHRSVSWYQQTPGQGLQFLFEYFSETQRNKGNFPGRFSGRQFSNSRSEMNVSTLELGDSALYLCASSLDRENIQYFGAGTRLSVL.

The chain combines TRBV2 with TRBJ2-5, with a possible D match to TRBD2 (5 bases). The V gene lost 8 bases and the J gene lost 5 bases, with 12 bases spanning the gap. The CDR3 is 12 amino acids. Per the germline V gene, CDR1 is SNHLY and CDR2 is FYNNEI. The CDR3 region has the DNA TGTGCCAGCGTCCGGGAATGGGAGACCCAGTACTTC. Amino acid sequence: CASVREWETQYF.

CDR3 nucleotide sequence: TGTGCCAGCGGACGGCTCCTTCTCACTGAAGCTTTCTTT. Protein product: CASGRLLLTEAFF. The chain links TRBV2 to TRBJ1-1; D is undetermined. CDR1 SNHLY and CDR2 FYNNEI come from the germline V gene. CDR3 length: 13 residues. V gave up 8 bases and J gave up 4 bases, with 14 bases separating them.

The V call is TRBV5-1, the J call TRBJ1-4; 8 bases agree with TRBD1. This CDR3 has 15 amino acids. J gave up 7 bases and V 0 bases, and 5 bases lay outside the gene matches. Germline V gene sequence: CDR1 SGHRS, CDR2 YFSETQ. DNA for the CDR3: TGCGCCAGCAGCTTGGAGGCAGGGGGCGGTGAAAAACTGTTTTTT. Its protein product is CASSLEAGGGEKLFF.

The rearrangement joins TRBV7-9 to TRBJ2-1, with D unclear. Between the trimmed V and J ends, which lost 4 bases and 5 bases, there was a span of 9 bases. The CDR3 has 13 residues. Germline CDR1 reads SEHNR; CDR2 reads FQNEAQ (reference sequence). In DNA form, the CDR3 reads TGTGCCAGCAGCTCCAGGCTAAACAATGAGCAGTTCTTC. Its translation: CASSSRLNNEQFF.

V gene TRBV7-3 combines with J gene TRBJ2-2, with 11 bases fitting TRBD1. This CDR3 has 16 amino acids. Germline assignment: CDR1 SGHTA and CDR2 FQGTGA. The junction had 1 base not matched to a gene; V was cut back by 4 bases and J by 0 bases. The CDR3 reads CASSWGQGANTGELFF. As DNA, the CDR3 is TGTGCCAGCAGCTGGGGACAGGGGGCGAACACCGGGGAGCTGTTTTTT.